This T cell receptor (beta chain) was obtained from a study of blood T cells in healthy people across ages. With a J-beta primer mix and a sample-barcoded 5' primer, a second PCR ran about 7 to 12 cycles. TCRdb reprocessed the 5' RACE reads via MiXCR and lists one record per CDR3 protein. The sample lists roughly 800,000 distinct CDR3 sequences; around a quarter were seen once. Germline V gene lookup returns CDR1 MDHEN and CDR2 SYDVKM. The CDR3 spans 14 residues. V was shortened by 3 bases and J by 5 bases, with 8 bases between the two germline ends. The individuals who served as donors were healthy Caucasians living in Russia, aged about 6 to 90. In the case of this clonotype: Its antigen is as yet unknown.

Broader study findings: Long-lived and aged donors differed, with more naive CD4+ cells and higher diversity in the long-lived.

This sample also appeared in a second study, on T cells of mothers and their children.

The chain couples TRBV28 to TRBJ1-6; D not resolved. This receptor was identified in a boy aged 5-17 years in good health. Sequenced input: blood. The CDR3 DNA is TGTGCCAGCAGTTTTTTGTCCGATAATTCACCCCTCCACTTT. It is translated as CASSFLSDNSPLHF.